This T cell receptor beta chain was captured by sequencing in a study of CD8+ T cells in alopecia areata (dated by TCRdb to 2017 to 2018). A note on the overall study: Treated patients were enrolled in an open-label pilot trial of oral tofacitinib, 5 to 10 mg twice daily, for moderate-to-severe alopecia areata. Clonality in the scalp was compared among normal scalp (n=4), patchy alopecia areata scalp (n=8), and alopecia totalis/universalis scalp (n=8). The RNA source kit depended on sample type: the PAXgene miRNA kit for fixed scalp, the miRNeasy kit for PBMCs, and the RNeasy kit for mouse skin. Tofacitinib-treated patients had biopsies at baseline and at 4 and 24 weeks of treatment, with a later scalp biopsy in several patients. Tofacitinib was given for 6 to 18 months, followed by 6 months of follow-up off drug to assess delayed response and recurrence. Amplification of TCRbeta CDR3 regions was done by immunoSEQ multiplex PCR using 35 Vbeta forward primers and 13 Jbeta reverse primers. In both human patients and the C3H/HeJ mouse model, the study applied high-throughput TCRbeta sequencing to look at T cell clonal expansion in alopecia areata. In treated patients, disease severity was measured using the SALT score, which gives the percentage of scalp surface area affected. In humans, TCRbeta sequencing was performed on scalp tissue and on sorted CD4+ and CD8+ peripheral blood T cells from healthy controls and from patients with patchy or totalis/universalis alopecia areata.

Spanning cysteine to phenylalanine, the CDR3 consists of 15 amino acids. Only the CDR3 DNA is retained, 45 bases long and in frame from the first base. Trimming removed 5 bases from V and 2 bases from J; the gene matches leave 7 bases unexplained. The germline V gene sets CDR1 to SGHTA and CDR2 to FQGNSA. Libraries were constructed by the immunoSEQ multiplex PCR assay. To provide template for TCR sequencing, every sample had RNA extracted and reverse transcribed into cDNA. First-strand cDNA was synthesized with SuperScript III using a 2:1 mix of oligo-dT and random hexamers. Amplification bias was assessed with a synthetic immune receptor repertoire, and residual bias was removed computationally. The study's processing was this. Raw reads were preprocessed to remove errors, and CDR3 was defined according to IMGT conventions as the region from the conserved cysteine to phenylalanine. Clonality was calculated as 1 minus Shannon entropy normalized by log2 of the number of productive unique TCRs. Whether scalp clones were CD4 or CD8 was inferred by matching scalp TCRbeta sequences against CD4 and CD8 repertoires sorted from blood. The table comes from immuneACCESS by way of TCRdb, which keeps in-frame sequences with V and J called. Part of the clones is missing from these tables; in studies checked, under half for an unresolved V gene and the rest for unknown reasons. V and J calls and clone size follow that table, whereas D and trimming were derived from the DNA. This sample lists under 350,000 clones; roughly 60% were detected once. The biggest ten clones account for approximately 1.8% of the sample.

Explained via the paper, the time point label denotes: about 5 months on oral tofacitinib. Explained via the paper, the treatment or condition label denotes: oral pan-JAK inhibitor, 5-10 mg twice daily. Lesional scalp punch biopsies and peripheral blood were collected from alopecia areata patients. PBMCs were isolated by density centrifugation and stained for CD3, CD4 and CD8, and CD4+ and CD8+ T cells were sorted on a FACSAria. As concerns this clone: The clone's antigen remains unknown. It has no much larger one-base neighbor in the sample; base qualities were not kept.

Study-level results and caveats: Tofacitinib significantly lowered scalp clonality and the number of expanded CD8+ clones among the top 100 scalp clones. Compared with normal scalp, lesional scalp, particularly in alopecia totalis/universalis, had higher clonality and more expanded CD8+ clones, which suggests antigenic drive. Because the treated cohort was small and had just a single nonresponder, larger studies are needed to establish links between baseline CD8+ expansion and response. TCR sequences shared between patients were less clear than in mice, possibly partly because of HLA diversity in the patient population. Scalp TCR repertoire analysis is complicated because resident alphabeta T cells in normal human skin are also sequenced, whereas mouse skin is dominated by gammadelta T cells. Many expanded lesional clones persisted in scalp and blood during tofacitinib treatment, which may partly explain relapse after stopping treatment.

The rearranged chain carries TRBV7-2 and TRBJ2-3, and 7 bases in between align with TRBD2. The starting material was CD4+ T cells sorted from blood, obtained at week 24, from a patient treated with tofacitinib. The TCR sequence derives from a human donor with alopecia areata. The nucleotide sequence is TGTGCCAGCAGCACCCTCGGGGGGAACACAGATACGCAGTATTTT. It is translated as CASSTLGGNTDTQYF.